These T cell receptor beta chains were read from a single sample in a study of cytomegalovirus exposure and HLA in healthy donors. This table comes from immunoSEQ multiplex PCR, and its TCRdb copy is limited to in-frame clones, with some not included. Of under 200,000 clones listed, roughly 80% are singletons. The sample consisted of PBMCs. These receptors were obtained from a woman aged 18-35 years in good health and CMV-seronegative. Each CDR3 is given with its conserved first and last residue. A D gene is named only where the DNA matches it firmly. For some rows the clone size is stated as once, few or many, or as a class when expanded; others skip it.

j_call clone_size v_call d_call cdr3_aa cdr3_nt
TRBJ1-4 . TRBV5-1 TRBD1 CASSMGQVLTNEKLFF TGCGCCAGCAGCATGGGACAGGTCCTAACTAATGAAAAACTGTTTTTT
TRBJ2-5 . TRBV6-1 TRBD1 CASVRQGGETQYF TGTGCCAGCGTCCGACAGGGCGGGGAGACCCAGTACTTC
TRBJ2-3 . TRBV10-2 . CAIMTRDGTDTQYF TGCGCCATCATGACTAGGGATGGAACAGATACGCAGTATTTT
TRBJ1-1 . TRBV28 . CASRSTLMNTEAFF TGTGCCAGCAGGTCGACACTCATGAACACTGAAGCTTTCTTT
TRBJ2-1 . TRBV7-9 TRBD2 CASSPRGGTGGPGDEQFF TGTGCCAGCAGCCCTAGGGGCGGGACGGGAGGGCCAGGCGATGAGCAGTTCTTC
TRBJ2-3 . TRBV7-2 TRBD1 CASSRGQGSDTQYF TGTGCCAGCAGCAGGGGACAGGGATCAGATACGCAGTATTTT
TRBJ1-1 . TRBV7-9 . CASSSSLQGWTEAFF TGTGCCAGCAGCTCATCCCTCCAGGGGTGGACTGAAGCTTTCTTT
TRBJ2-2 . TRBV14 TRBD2 CASSHHRLAGGDGELFF TGTGCCAGCAGCCACCACAGACTAGCGGGAGGCGACGGGGAGCTGTTTTTT
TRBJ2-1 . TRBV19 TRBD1 CASSSGTAPYNEQFF TGTGCCAGTAGCTCCGGGACAGCCCCCTACAATGAGCAGTTCTTC
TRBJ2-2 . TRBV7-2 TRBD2 CASSSRGTSGGNTGELFF TGTGCCAGCAGCTCCCGAGGGACTAGCGGGGGGAACACCGGGGAGCTGTTTTTT
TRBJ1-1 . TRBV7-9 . CASSPPLGGNTEAFF TGTGCCAGCAGCCCTCCGTTAGGGGGAAACACTGAAGCTTTCTTT
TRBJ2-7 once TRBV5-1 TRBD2 CASSLGVSGTYEQYF TGCGCCAGCAGCTTGGGCGTTAGCGGGACTTACGAGCAGTACTTC
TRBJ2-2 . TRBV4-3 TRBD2 CASSQDLIGTSGSANTGELFF TGCGCCAGCAGCCAAGATCTGATAGGGACTAGCGGAAGCGCGAACACCGGGGAGCTGTTTTTT
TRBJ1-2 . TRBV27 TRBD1 CASSSRGTVGANYGYTF TGTGCCAGCAGTTCGCGCGGGACAGTCGGAGCTAACTATGGCTACACCTTC
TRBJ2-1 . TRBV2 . CASNPSGRETWQFF TGTGCCAGCAACCCAAGTGGGCGGGAAACGTGGCAGTTCTTC
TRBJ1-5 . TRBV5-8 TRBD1 CASSPVQGYQPQHF TGTGCCAGCAGCCCGGTACAGGGGTATCAGCCCCAGCATTTT
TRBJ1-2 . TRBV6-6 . CASDRQGYGYTF TGTGCCAGCGACCGTCAGGGGTATGGCTACACCTTC
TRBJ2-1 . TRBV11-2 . CASSLRRLAQFF TGTGCCAGCAGCTTACGGCGGCTAGCGCAGTTCTTC
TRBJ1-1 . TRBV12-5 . CASARWGRTEAFF TGTGCTAGTGCCCGATGGGGGCGCACTGAAGCTTTCTTT
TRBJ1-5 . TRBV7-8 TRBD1 CASSLRDRKYNQPQHF TGTGCCAGCAGTCTCCGGGACAGAAAATACAATCAGCCCCAGCATTTT
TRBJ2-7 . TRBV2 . CASMRGYEQYF TGTGCCAGCATGAGGGGGTACGAGCAGTACTTC
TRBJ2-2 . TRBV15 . CATGRLEKTGELFF TGTGCCACCGGGAGACTAGAAAAGACCGGGGAGCTGTTTTTT
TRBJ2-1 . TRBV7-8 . CASRESSYNEQFF TGTGCCAGCCGGGAAAGCTCCTACAATGAGCAGTTCTTC
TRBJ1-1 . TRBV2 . CASSDPVYEGRNTEAFF TGTGCCAGCAGTGATCCAGTGTATGAGGGTCGGAACACTGAAGCTTTCTTT
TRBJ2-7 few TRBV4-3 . CASSQDENFYEQYF TGCGCCAGCAGCCAAGATGAAAACTTCTACGAGCAGTACTTC
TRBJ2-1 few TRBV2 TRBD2 CASAKGTSAEQFF TGTGCCAGCGCCAAGGGGACTAGCGCTGAGCAGTTCTTC
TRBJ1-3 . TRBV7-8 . CASSLGGGSSGNTIYF TGTGCCAGCAGCTTAGGCGGGGGGTCTTCTGGAAACACCATATATTTT
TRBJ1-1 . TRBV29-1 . CSVGWGADTEAFF TGCAGCGTTGGTTGGGGCGCGGACACTGAAGCTTTCTTT
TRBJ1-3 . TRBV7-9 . CALAEWSSGNTIYF TGTGCCCTAGCTGAGTGGTCCTCTGGAAACACCATATATTTT
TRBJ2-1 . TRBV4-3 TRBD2 CASSQAAGGYNEQFF TGCGCCAGCAGCCAAGCGGCGGGAGGGTACAATGAGCAGTTCTTC
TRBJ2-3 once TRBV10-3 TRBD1 CAISGDRGGPDTQYF TGTGCCATCAGTGGGGACAGGGGGGGTCCAGATACGCAGTATTTT
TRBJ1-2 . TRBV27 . CASSSAGYYGYTF TGTGCCAGCAGTTCGGCAGGATACTATGGCTACACCTTC
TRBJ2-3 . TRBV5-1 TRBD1 CASSGPGGSVSTDTQYF TGCGCCAGCAGCGGCCCAGGGGGATCAGTTAGCACAGATACGCAGTATTTT
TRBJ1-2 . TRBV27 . CASSTRRAGYGYTF TGTGCCAGCAGTACCCGCAGGGCAGGCTATGGCTACACCTTC
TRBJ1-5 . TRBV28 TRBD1 CASSLTSAGGQPQHF TGTGCCAGCAGTTTGACCTCCGCAGGGGGTCAGCCCCAGCATTTT
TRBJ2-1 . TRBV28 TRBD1 CASTRDRVTTNEQFF TGTGCCAGCACCAGGGACAGGGTAACAACGAATGAGCAGTTCTTC
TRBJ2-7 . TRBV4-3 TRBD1 CASSRQPGTGGYEQYF TGCGCCAGCAGCCGGCAACCTGGGACAGGGGGTTACGAGCAGTACTTC
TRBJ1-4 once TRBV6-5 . CASSRLATNEKLFF TGTGCCAGCAGCCGACTTGCAACTAATGAAAAACTGTTTTTT
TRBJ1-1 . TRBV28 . CASSLLPGEAFF TGTGCCAGCAGTTTATTGCCGGGTGAAGCTTTCTTT
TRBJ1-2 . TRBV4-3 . CASSQTSSELWNGYTF TGCGCCAGCAGCCAAACTAGCTCTGAACTCTGGAACGGCTACACCTTC
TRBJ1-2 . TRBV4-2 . CASSQDLHRANYGYTF TGTGCCAGCAGCCAAGATCTTCACAGGGCGAACTATGGCTACACCTTC